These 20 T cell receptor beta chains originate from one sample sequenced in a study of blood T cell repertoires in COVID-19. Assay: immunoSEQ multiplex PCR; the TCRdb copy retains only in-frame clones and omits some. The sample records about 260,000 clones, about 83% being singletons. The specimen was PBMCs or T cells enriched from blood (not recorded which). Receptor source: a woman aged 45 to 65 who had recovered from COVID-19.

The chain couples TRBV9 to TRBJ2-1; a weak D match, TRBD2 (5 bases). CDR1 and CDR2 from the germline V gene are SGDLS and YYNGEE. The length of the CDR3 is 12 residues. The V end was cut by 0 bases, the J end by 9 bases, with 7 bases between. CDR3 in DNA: TGTGCCAGCAGCGTAGTCGGGGTTGAGCAGTTCTTC. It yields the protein CASSVVGVEQFF. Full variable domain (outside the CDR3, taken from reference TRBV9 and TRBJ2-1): DSGVTQTPKHLITATGQRVTLRCSPRSGDLSVYWYQQSLDQGLQFLIQYYNGEERAKGNILERFSAQQFPDLHSELNLSSLELGDSALYFCASSVVGVEQFFGPGTRLTVL.

The CDR3 reads CASSLWGGTEAFF. CDR3 in DNA: TGTGCCAGCAGCTTATGGGGGGGCACTGAAGCTTTCTTT. The chain combines TRBV7-3 with TRBJ1-1, with D possibly matching TRBD1 (5 bases). V was trimmed by 2 bases and J by 4 bases, leaving 8 bases between them. Germline CDR1 reads SGHTA; CDR2 reads FQGTGA. The CDR3 is 13 residues long. Using reference TRBV7-3 and TRBJ1-1 for the parts outside the CDR3, the full variable domain is GAGVSQTPSNKVTEKGKYVELRCDPISGHTALYWYRQSLGQGPEFLIYFQGTGAADDSGLPNDRFFAVRPEGSVSTLKIQRTERGDSAVYLCASSLWGGTEAFFGQGTRLTVV.

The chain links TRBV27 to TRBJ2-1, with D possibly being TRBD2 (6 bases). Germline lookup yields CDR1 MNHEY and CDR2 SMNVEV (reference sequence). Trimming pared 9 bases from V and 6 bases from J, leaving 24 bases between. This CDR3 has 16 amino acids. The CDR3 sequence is CARRDFWLRVRNEQFF. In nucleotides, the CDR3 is TGTGCCAGAAGGGACTTTTGGCTCCGCGTACGCAATGAGCAGTTCTTC.

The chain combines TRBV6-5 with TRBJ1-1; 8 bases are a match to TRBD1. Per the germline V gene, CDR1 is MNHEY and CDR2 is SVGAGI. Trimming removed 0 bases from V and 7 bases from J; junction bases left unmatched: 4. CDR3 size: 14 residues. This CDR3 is CASSYSTGVGEAFF. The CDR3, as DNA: TGTGCCAGCAGTTACTCGACAGGGGTGGGTGAAGCTTTCTTT.

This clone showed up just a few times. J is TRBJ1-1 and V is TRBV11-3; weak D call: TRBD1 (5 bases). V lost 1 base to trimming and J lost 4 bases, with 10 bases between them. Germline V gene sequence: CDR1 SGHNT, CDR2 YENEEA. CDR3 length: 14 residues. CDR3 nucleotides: TGTGCCAGCAGCTTAGGGGAGGGGCGCACTGAAGCTTTCTTT. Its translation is CASSLGEGRTEAFF.

The CDR3 nucleotides are TGCGCCAGCAGCCAAGATCGGACAGGGTCGGGAAAACTGTTTTTT. Its translation is CASSQDRTGSGKLFF. The V gene is TRBV4-3, the J gene TRBJ1-4, with 8 bases identical to TRBD1. This CDR3 contains 15 residues. The V segment lost 0 bases and the J segment 10 bases; nucleotides outside the gene matches: 7. Germline V CDR1 and CDR2: LGHNA, YSLEER.

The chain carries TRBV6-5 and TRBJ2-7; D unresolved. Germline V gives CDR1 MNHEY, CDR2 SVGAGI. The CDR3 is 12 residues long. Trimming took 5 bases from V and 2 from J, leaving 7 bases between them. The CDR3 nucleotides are TGTGCCAGCAGTCCACTAACCTACGAGCAGTACTTC. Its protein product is CASSPLTYEQYF.

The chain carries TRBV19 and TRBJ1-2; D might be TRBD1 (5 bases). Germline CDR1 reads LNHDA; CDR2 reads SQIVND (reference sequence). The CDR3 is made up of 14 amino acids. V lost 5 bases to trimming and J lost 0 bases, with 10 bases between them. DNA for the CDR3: TGTGCCAGTAGTCCCGGGACTTCTAACTATGGCTACACCTTC. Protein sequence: CASSPGTSNYGYTF.

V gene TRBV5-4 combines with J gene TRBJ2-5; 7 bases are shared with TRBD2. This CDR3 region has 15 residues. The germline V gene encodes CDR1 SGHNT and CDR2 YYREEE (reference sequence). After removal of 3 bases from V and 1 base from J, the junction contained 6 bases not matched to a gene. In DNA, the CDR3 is TGTGCCAGCAGCTGGGGGGGACGGCTCCAAGAGACCCAGTACTTC. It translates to CASSWGGRLQETQYF.

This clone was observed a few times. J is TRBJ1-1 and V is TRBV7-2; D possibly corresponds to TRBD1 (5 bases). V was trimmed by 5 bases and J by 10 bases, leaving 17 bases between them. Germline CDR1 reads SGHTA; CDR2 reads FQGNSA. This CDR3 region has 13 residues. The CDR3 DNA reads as TGTGCCAGCAGCGCCAATTACTACGGGGGAGCTTTCTTT. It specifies CASSANYYGGAFF.

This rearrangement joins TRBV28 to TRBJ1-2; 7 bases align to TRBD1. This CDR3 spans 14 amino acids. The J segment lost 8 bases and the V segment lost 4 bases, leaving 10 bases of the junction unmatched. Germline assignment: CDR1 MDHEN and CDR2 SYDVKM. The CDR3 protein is CASSWGRGDGGYTF. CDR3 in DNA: TGTGCCAGCAGTTGGGGCAGGGGGGACGGAGGCTACACCTTC.

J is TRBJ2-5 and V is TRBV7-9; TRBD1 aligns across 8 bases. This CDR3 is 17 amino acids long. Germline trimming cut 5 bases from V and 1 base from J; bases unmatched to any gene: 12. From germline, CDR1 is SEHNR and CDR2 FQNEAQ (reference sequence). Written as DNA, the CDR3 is TGTGCCAGCAGCCCACAAAGAGGGACAGGCCTCCAAGAGACCCAGTACTTC. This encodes CASSPQRGTGLQETQYF. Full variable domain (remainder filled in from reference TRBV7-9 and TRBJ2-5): DTGVSQNPRHKITKRGQNVTFRCDPISEHNRLYWYRQTLGQGPEFLTYFQNEAQLEKSRLLSDRFSAERPKGSFSTLEIQRTEQGDSAMYLCASSPQRGTGLQETQYFGPGTRLLVL.

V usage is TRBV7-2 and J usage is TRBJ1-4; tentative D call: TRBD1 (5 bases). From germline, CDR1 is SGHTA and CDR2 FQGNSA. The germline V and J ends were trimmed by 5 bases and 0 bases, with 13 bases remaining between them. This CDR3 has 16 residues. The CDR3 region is CASSQQAIATNEKLFF. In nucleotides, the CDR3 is TGTGCCAGCAGCCAACAGGCTATTGCAACTAATGAAAAACTGTTTTTT.

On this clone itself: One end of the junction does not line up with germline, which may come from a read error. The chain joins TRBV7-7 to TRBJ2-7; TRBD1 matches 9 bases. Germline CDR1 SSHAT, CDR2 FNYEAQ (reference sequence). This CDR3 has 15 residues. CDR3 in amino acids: CASSSGTGKGYEQYF. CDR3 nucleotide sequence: TGTGCTAGCAGCAGCGGGACAGGGAAGGGCTACGAGCAGTACTTC.

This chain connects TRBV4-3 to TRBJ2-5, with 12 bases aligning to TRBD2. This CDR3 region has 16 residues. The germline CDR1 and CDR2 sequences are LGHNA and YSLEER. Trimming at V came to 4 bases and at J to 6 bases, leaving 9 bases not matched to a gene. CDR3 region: CASSRDLAGGPKTQYF. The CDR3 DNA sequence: TGCGCCAGCAGCCGAGATCTAGCGGGAGGGCCTAAGACCCAGTACTTC.

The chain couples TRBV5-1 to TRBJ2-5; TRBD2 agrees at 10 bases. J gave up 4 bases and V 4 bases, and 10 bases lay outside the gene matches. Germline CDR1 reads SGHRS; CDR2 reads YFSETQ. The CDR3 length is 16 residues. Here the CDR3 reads CASSSGTSDLVETQYF. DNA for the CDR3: TGCGCCAGCAGCAGCGGGACTAGCGACCTAGTAGAGACCCAGTACTTC.

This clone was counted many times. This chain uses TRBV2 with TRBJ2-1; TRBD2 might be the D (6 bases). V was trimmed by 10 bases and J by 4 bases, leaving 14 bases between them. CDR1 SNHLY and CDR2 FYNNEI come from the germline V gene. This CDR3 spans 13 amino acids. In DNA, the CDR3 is TGTGCCACCACGGGACTCAGTTACAATGAGCAGTTCTTC. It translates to CATTGLSYNEQFF.

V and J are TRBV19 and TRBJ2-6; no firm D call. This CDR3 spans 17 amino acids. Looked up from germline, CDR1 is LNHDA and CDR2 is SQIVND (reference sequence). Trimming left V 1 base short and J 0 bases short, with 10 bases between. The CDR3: CASSIAAAGSGANVLTF. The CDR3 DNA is TGTGCCAGTAGTATAGCTGCCGCAGGCTCTGGGGCCAACGTCCTGACTTTC. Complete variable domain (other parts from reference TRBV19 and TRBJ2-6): DGGITQSPKYLFRKEGQNVTLSCEQNLNHDAMYWYRQDPGQGLRLIYYSQIVNDFQKGDIAEGYSVSREKKESFPLTVTSAQKNPTAFYLCASSIAAAGSGANVLTFGAGSRLTVL.

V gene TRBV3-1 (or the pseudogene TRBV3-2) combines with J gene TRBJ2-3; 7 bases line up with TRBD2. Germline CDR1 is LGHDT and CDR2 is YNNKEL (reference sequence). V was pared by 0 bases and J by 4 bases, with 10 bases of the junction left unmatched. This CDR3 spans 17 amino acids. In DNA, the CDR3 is TGTGCCAGCAGCCAAGATTTTGGGGAGCTAGCGGCAGATACGCAGTATTTT. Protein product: CASSQDFGELAADTQYF.

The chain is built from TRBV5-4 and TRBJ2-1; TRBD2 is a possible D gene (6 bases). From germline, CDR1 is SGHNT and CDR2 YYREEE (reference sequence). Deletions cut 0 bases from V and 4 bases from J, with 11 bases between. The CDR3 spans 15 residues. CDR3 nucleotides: TGTGCCAGCAGCTTGGGACGGGGGATTTACAATGAGCAGTTCTTC. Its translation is CASSLGRGIYNEQFF.